A single sample is the source of the 4 T cell receptor beta chains below, sequenced in a study of blood T cell repertoires in COVID-19. The assay was immunoSEQ multiplex PCR, and TCRdb's table has in-frame clones only and misses some. The sample consists of roughly 300,000 clones, approximately 85% of them appearing once. The sample comprised peripheral blood. These receptors were obtained from a human donor in a cohort sampled during active COVID-19.

V gene TRBV6-5 combines with J gene TRBJ1-3; TRBD1 matches at 9 bases. Trimming removed 7 bases from V and 4 bases from J; junction bases left unmatched: 5. This CDR3 spans 14 amino acids. The germline V gene encodes CDR1 MNHEY and CDR2 SVGAGI. This CDR3 is CASISGQGGNTIYF. As DNA, the CDR3 is TGTGCCAGCATCTCCGGACAGGGGGGAAACACCATATATTTT.

The V and J genes are TRBV2 and TRBJ1-2; TRBD1 matches 7 bases. CDR1 is SNHLY and CDR2 is FYNNEI in the germline V gene. The V gene end was trimmed by 9 bases and the J gene end by 4 bases; junction bases not matched to a gene: 11. There are 14 residues in the CDR3. The CDR3 region has the DNA TGTGCCAGGCAAGAACAGGGGATGGTCTATGGCTACACCTTC. Amino acid sequence: CARQEQGMVYGYTF.

V is TRBV6-2 or TRBV6-3 and J is TRBJ2-5, with TRBD2 matching 10 bases. The CDR3 is 16 amino acids. The germline gives CDR1 MNHEY, CDR2 SVGEGT. V dropped 0 bases and J dropped 6; count of bases not matched to a gene: 7. The CDR3 nucleotides are TGTGCCAGCAGTTACTCGAGGCTAGCGGGGGATAAGACCCAGTACTTC. This sequence encodes CASSYSRLAGDKTQYF.

J is TRBJ2-7 and V is TRBV7-6; 12 bases are shared with TRBD1. Per germline, CDR1 SGHVS and CDR2 FNYEAQ. V shed 4 bases and J 3 bases; nucleotides not matched to a gene: 16. This CDR3 is 19 amino acids long. The CDR3 reads CASSSWDRGRRGRDYEQYF. The CDR3 DNA reads as TGTGCCAGCAGCTCCTGGGACAGGGGGCGGCGGGGACGAGACTACGAGCAGTACTTC.